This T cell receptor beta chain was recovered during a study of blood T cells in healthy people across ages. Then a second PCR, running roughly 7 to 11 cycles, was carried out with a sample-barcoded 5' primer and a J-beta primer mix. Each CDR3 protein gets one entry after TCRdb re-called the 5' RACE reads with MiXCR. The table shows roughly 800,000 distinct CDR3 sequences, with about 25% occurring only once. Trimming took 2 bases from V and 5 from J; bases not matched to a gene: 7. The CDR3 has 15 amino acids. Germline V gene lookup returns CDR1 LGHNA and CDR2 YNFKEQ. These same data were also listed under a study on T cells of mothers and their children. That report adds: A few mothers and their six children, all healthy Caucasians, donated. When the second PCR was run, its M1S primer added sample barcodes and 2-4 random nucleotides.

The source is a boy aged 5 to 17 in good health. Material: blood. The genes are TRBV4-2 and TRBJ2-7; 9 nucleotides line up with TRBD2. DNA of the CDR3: TGTGCCAGCAGCCAACGGGGGGGACTAGCCCACGAGCAGTACTTC. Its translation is CASSQRGGLAHEQYF.